These T cell receptor beta chains were read from a single sample in a study of blood T cell repertoires in COVID-19. The data were produced by immunoSEQ multiplex PCR, yet TCRdb's version contains in-frame clones alone and is incomplete. The table records some 40,000 clones, 81% of them present only once. Sequenced input: peripheral blood. The receptors shown here come from a human donor in a cohort sampled during active or convalescent COVID-19. The donor label of this sample is uncertain. Each CDR3 is given with its conserved first and last residue. The D gene is left open where the match is weak. Some rows mark clone size as missing; the rest say once, few, many or name a class of expanded clone.

>TRBV7-2|TRBJ1-3|TRBD1|-|17
TGTGCCAGCAGTCTAACCGGGACAGGGATTGTTGGAAACACCATATATTTT
CASSLTGTGIVGNTIYF
>TRBV7-2|TRBJ2-5|-|-|13
TGTGCCAGCAGCTTATTGAGAATAGAGACCCAGTACTTC
CASSLLRIETQYF
>TRBV19|TRBJ1-5|-|-|13
TGTGCCAGTAGTATTGGACAGAATCAGCCCCAGCATTTT
CASSIGQNQPQHF
>TRBV25-1|TRBJ1-6|TRBD1|-|16
TGTGCCAGCCGTGGGGACAGGGGGCGCGGTAATTCACCCCTCCACTTT
CASRGDRGRGNSPLHF
>TRBV7-2|TRBJ2-1|TRBD2|-|14
TGTGCCAGCAGTCCGGGACTAGCAACCAATGAGCAGTTCTTC
CASSPGLATNEQFF
>TRBV7-2|TRBJ1-2|-|-|13
TGTGCCAGCAGCTCGACAGGCCCCTATGGCTACACCTTC
CASSSTGPYGYTF
>TRBV30|TRBJ1-1|TRBD1|-|12
TGTGCCTGGAACAGGGGGCGCACTGAAGCTTTCTTT
CAWNRGRTEAFF
>TRBV7-8|TRBJ2-1|TRBD2|-|16
TGTGCCAGCAGCTTAGCGCAGGGACTACCCTACAATGAGCAGTTCTTC
CASSLAQGLPYNEQFF
>TRBV6-5|TRBJ1-2|TRBD1|-|13
TGTGCCAGCAGTACCGGGACAGGGGGTGGCTACACCTTC
CASSTGTGGGYTF
>TRBV25-1|TRBJ2-7|-|-|11
TGTGCCAGCAGTGACCCCCTAGAGCAGTACTTC
CASSDPLEQYF
>TRBV15|TRBJ2-7|TRBD2|-|16
TGTGCCACCGCTCGACTAGCGGGAGGGCCTACTGGCGAGCAGTACTTC
CATARLAGGPTGEQYF
>TRBV3-1/TRBV3-2|TRBJ2-2|-|-|14
TGTGCCAGCACTTCCAGGAGGAGCGCCGGGGAGCTGTTTTTT
CASTSRRSAGELFF
>TRBV6-5|TRBJ2-2|TRBD1|once|14
TGTGCCAGCAGTTACTTGACAGGGGTCGGGGAGCTGTTTTTT
CASSYLTGVGELFF
>TRBV6-6|TRBJ2-7|TRBD2|-|16
TGTGCCAGCAGACCTGTAGCGGGAGGGCCGTCCTACGAGCAGTACTTC
CASRPVAGGPSYEQYF
>TRBV4-3|TRBJ2-3|TRBD2|-|16
TGCGCCAGCAGCCAAAAAGGGCCCCGGGGGGGGGATACGCAGTATTTT
CASSQKGPRGGDTQYF
>TRBV12-3/TRBV12-4|TRBJ2-3|-|-|12
TGTGCCAGCAGTCTACCCAGGGATACGCAGTATTTT
CASSLPRDTQYF
>TRBV10-3|TRBJ2-7|TRBD1|once|12
TGTGCCATCAGGGACAGGGCCTACGAGCAGTACTTC
CAIRDRAYEQYF
>TRBV9|TRBJ2-5|TRBD1|-|15
TGTGCCAGCAGCGAGGGGACAGGGGGGTTAGAGACCCAGTACTTC
CASSEGTGGLETQYF
>TRBV5-4|TRBJ1-2|-|-|15
TGTGCCAGCAGCCGATTCGGAGGCTCTAACTATGGCTACACCTTC
CASSRFGGSNYGYTF
>TRBV9|TRBJ2-6|-|-|16
TGTGCCAGCAGCCCCCCCGGGAACTCTGGGGCCAACGTCCTGACTTTC
CASSPPGNSGANVLTF
>TRBV11-3|TRBJ2-1|TRBD2|-|14
TGTGCCAGCAGCTCGGGACTAGCGGGAAATGAGCAGTTCTTC
CASSSGLAGNEQFF
>TRBV4-2|TRBJ1-4|-|-|15
TGTGCCAGCAGCCAAGAGACGGGTACCAATGAAAAACTGTTTTTT
CASSQETGTNEKLFF
>TRBV18|TRBJ1-6|-|-|13
TGTGCCAGCTCTCCTGGAGGGGACTCACCCCTCCACTTT
CASSPGGDSPLHF
>TRBV29-1|TRBJ2-7|TRBD1|-|13
TGCAGCGTGGGGACAGGGTCCTCCTACGAGCAGTACTTC
CSVGTGSSYEQYF
>TRBV6-2/TRBV6-3|TRBJ1-4|TRBD1|-|15
TGTGCCAGCAGCTCGGCGGGGACAGGGGATGAAAAACTGTTTTTT
CASSSAGTGDEKLFF
>TRBV7-2|TRBJ1-1|-|-|14
TGTGCCAGCAGCCGCTCCCGGTCGGGCACTGAAGCTTTCTTT
CASSRSRSGTEAFF
>TRBV5-5|TRBJ1-4|TRBD1|-|14
TGTGCCAGCAGCTCCGGGACAGGTGGGGAAAAACTGTTTTTT
CASSSGTGGEKLFF
>TRBV6-2/TRBV6-3|TRBJ2-3|TRBD1|-|14
TGTGCCAGCAGTTGGACAGGGGAAACAGATACGCAGTATTTT
CASSWTGETDTQYF
>TRBV7-2|TRBJ2-5|TRBD2|-|16
TGTGCCAGCAGCTTAGGGGGACTAGCGGGACAAGAGACCCAGTACTTC
CASSLGGLAGQETQYF
>TRBV19|TRBJ2-2|TRBD2|few|16
TGTGCGGGGGGGCTAGCGGGAGGGCCGGGCACCGGGGAGCTGTTTTTT
CAGGLAGGPGTGELFF
>TRBV7-2|TRBJ2-3|TRBD2|-|14
TGTGCCACCCGTGAATCCAGCGGGAGAAATACGCAGTATTTT
CATRESSGRNTQYF
>TRBV4-2|TRBJ1-1|-|-|13
TGTGCCAGCAGCCAAGATTGGGGGGCTGAAGCTTTCTTT
CASSQDWGAEAFF
>TRBV20-1|TRBJ2-3|TRBD2|-|17
TGCAGTGCTAGTGGGGGGACTAGCGGGATACGCACAGATACGCAGTATTTT
CSASGGTSGIRTDTQYF
>TRBV14|TRBJ2-3|-|-|16
TGTGCCAGCAGCCAAGGCGGGCGGGCCAGCACAGATACGCAGTATTTT
CASSQGGRASTDTQYF
>TRBV7-2|TRBJ1-1|-|-|13
TGTGCCAGCAGCTTCCAGGGTAACACTGAAGCTTTCTTT
CASSFQGNTEAFF
>TRBV6-2/TRBV6-3|TRBJ2-1|TRBD2|-|16
TGTGCCAGCAGCTTGGGGAGCGGGAGCTCCTACAATGAGCAGTTCTTC
CASSLGSGSSYNEQFF
>TRBV11-2|TRBJ2-7|TRBD2|-|14
TGTGCCAGCAGCTTAGGCGGGAGTGGTTACGAGCAGTACTTC
CASSLGGSGYEQYF
>TRBV27|TRBJ1-2|TRBD1|-|14
TGTGCCAGCAGTAGGGGACAGTCTAGGTCTGGCTACACCTTC
CASSRGQSRSGYTF
>TRBV19|TRBJ1-2|-|medium-sized|15
TGTGCCAGTAGTCTACGAAGGGGCGGTAACTATGGCTACACCTTC
CASSLRRGGNYGYTF
>TRBV5-5|TRBJ2-1|TRBD1|-|15
TGTGCCAGCAGCTTGGGGACAGGGACATACAATGAGCAGTTCTTC
CASSLGTGTYNEQFF
>TRBV3-1/TRBV3-2|TRBJ2-7|-|-|17
TGTGCCAGCAGCCATGTATTCAGGGAGGTAAGGACCTACGAGCAGTACTTC
CASSHVFREVRTYEQYF
>TRBV4-3|TRBJ2-3|TRBD2|-|15
TGCGCCAGCAGCCAATCCGGGACTAGCGAAAATACGCAGTATTTT
CASSQSGTSENTQYF
>TRBV7-6|TRBJ2-7|TRBD2|-|15
TGTGCCAGCAGCTTAAGAAGGACTAGCGACTACGAGCAGTACTTC
CASSLRRTSDYEQYF
>TRBV29-1|TRBJ1-2|TRBD1|-|13
TGCAGCGTCTCTCGGACAGGGGAAGGCGGCTACACCTTC
CSVSRTGEGGYTF
>TRBV7-9|TRBJ2-5|-|few|15
TGTGCCAGCAGCACAGCGGAGAAGAGGCAAGAGACCCAGTACTTC
CASSTAEKRQETQYF
>TRBV4-2|TRBJ2-1|TRBD2|-|16
TGTGCCAGCAGCTGGCAGACTAGCGGGAGGAGGGATGAGCAGTTCTTC
CASSWQTSGRRDEQFF
>TRBV2|TRBJ1-5|-|-|15
TGTGCCAGCAGGTTTGAAGGGGCGAGCAATCAGCCCCAGCATTTT
CASRFEGASNQPQHF
>TRBV2|TRBJ1-5|-|-|13
TGTGCCAGCAGTGCTGGGGGCTTGGAGCCCCAGCATTTT
CASSAGGLEPQHF
>TRBV30|TRBJ1-6|-|-|18
TGTGCCTGGAGGTCACCTTACCGGGACACCAGGGATAATTCACCCCTCCACTTT
CAWRSPYRDTRDNSPLHF
>TRBV7-9|TRBJ2-3|-|-|14
TGTGCCAGCAGCTTAACAGTTAGCACAGATACGCAGTATTTT
CASSLTVSTDTQYF
>TRBV27|TRBJ2-7|-|once|13
TGTGCCAGCAGTTTAGGAGGGGTAAACGAGCAGTACTTC
CASSLGGVNEQYF